This TCR beta chain is from a study of T cell changes during pregnancy in multiple sclerosis. Assay: immunoSEQ multiplex PCR; the TCRdb copy retains only in-frame clones and omits some. The repertoire consists of tens of thousands of clones, with more than 75% occurring once and the leading ten covering 5.5% to 6%. This clone appeared a single time. The CDR3 has 17 amino acids. The V segment lost 2 bases and the J segment 1 base; nucleotides outside the gene matches: 7. Germline CDR1 is SEHNR and CDR2 is FQNEAQ (reference sequence). The genes are TRBV7-9 and TRBJ2-7; 11 nucleotides match TRBD1. This sequence originates from a female donor in good health, enrolled as a control in a pregnancy study. Sequenced material: CD8+ T cells from peripheral blood mononuclear cells, taken after pregnancy. The CDR3 nucleotides are TGTGCCAGCAGCTTAACCGGAGGACAGGGGGCTTCCTACGAGCAGTACTTC. Residues: CASSLTGGQGASYEQYF.